These 5 T cell receptor beta chains were sequenced from one sample in a study of cytomegalovirus exposure and HLA in healthy donors. Both 60 Vbeta primers and 13 Jbeta primers went into the PCR. Sequencing used immunoSEQ multiplex PCR; TCRdb keeps in-frame clones, though not all of them. The profile shows 85,000 to 120,000 clones, 71% of them singletons. Sequencing used PBMCs. These receptors all come from a female donor in good health and CMV-seronegative.

V usage is TRBV7-2 and J usage is TRBJ2-1; TRBD2 is a possible D gene (5 bases). This CDR3 contains 14 residues. Trimming stripped 4 bases from V and 5 bases from J, with 12 bases between. Germline lookup yields CDR1 SGHTA and CDR2 FQGNSA. In nucleotides, the CDR3 is TGTGCCAGCAGCTATGCTAGCCGCAACAATGAGCAGTTCTTC. This translates into CASSYASRNNEQFF.

The chain joins TRBV28 to TRBJ1-2; 7 bases map to TRBD1. J lost 4 bases, V lost 7 bases, and 9 bases had no gene match. CDR1 and CDR2 from the germline V gene are MDHEN and SYDVKM. CDR3 length equals 14 residues. CDR3 bases: TGTGCCAGCAACGAACAGGGGATAAGCTATGGCTACACCTTC. Translation: CASNEQGISYGYTF.

The CDR3 here is CAWSGQSGTEAFF. CDR3 sequence (DNA): TGTGCCTGGAGCGGACAGTCTGGAACTGAAGCTTTCTTT. The rearrangement links TRBV30 to TRBJ1-1; tentative D call: TRBD1 (6 bases). The CDR3 totals 13 residues. Germline V gene sequence: CDR1 GTSNPN, CDR2 SVGIG (reference sequence). V dropped 3 bases and J dropped 5 bases, with 13 bases sitting between them.

The CDR3 nucleotides are TGTGCCAGCAGCTGGGCGGGAGATGAGCAGTTCTTC. Translating gives CASSWAGDEQFF. The gene calls are TRBV5-6 and TRBJ2-1; 7 nucleotides line up with TRBD2. Losses at the gene ends were 3 bases for V and 8 bases for J; bases not matched to a gene: 2. The germline V gene has CDR1 SGHDT and CDR2 YYEEEE. CDR3 size: 12 residues.

The rearrangement joins TRBV18 to TRBJ1-5; D may be TRBD1 (5 bases). V lost 4 bases and J 7 bases, leaving 17 bases between the germline ends. Germline V gene sequence: CDR1 KGHSH, CDR2 LQKENI. This CDR3 contains 15 residues. DNA for the CDR3: TGTGCCAGCTCACAAGGGACGGGGAGGGCACAGCCCCAGCATTTT. It translates to CASSQGTGRAQPQHF.